This TCR beta chain was obtained from a study of post-analysis software for immune sequencing data. About the study: Relapsing-remitting, secondary progressive and progressive-relapsing forms of multiple sclerosis all featured among disease courses.

Germline V gives CDR1 DFQATT, CDR2 SNEGSKA (reference sequence). The CDR3 is 14 amino acids. Trimming left V 0 bases short and J 4 bases short, with 12 bases between. Study-level points and caveats: Four to six TRBV segments, including TRBV5-6, TRBV5-1 and TRBV20-1, were more frequent in patients than controls. In multiple sclerosis, normalized Chao1 diversity was significantly below that of controls. By F measure, samples from a shared preparation batch strongly co-clustered.

The TCR beta cDNA libraries contained unique molecular identifiers. There were roughly 1 to 11 million T cells, and approximately 500,000 cDNA molecules came from them. TCRdb re-called the PCR reads through MiXCR, storing one row per CDR3 protein. The sample records about 540,000 distinct CDR3 sequences, 30% to 40% being singletons. As to this clonotype: The antigen is not known.

The receptor was isolated from a girl aged 2 to 17 with multiple sclerosis. Sequences were obtained from blood. The chain joins TRBV20-1 to TRBJ1-2; D is unclear. The CDR3 DNA sequence: TGCAGTGCTAGAGATTTTACGGCATTCTATGGCTACACCTTC. Residues: CSARDFTAFYGYTF.